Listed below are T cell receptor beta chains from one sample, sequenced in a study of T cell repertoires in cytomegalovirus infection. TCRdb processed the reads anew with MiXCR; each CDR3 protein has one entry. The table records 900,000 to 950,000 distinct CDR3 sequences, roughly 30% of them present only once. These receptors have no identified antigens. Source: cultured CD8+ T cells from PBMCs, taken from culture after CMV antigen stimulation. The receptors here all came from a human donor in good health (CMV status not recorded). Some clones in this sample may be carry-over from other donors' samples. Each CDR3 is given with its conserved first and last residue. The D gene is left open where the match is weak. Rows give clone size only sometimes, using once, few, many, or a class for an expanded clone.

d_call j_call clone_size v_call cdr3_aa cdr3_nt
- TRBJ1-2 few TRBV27 CASSLLGGADGYTF TGTGCCAGCAGTTTACTGGGGGGCGCGGATGGCTACACCTTC
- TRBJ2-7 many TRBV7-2 CASSPTSAYEQYF TGTGCCAGCAGCCCGACATCGGCCTACGAGCAGTACTTC
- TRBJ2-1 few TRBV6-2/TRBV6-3 CASSGTSRAYNEQFF TGTGCCAGCAGCGGAACTAGCCGCGCCTACAATGAGCAGTTCTTC
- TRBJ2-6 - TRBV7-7 CASSLAASGPKGANVLTF TGTGCTAGCAGCTTAGCTGCGTCAGGGCCGAAGGGGGCCAACGTCCTGACTTTC
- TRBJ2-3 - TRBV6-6 CASSYSMRETSTDTQYF TGTGCCAGCAGTTACTCCATGAGGGAAACCAGCACAGATACGCAGTATTTT
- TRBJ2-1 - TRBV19 CASSIGVREQFF TGTGCCAGTAGTATCGGGGTGAGGGAGCAGTTCTTC
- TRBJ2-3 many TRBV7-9 CASNSRVGSTDTQYF TGTGCCAGCAATTCTAGGGTTGGAAGCACAGATACGCAGTATTTT
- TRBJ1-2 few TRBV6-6 CASSYSTAPGDNYGYTF TGTGCCAGCAGTTACTCGACTGCGCCAGGGGATAACTATGGCTACACCTTC
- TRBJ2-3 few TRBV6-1 CASSENYFTDTQYF TGTGCCAGCAGTGAAAACTACTTCACAGATACGCAGTATTTT
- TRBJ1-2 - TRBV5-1 CASRWAGSHYGYTF TGCGCCAGCAGATGGGCGGGCAGCCACTATGGCTACACCTTC
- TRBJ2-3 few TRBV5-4 CASSLETGEVTDTQYF TGTGCCAGCAGCTTGGAGACGGGGGAGGTCACAGATACGCAGTATTTT
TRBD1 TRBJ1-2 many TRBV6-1 CASSSGTGANYGYTF TGTGCCAGCAGTTCCGGGACAGGGGCTAACTATGGCTACACCTTC
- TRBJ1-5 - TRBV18 CASSSGRVGNQPQHF TGTGCCAGCTCATCCGGAAGGGTCGGCAATCAGCCCCAGCATTTT
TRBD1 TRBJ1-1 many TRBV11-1 CASSFTGGAEAFF TGTGCCAGCAGCTTCACAGGGGGCGCGGAAGCTTTCTTT
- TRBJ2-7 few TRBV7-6 CASSLDRANEQYF TGTGCCAGCAGCTTAGACAGGGCGAACGAGCAGTACTTC
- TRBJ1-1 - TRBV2 CASSEWETEAFF TGTGCCAGCAGTGAGTGGGAAACTGAAGCTTTCTTT
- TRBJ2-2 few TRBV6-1 CASSEWGPFTGELFF TGTGCCAGCAGTGAGTGGGGGCCATTCACCGGGGAGCTGTTTTTT
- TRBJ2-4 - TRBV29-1 CSPQRNRVKNIQYF TGCAGCCCCCAACGGAACAGGGTCAAAAACATTCAGTACTTC